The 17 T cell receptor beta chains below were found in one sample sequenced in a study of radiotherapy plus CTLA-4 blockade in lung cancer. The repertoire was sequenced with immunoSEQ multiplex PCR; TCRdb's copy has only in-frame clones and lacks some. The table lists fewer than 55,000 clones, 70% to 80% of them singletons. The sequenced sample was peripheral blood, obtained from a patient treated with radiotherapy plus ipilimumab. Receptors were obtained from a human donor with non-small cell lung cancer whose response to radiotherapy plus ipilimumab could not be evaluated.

The CDR3 DNA follows: TGTGCCAGCAGCGAACAACCGGGACAGGAACCACCTGGGGCCAACGTCCTGACTTTC. Translated, it gives CASSEQPGQEPPGANVLTF. The V call is TRBV9, the J call TRBJ2-6; the match to TRBD1 covers 8 bases. There are 19 residues in the CDR3. Germline V gene data show CDR1 as SGDLS and CDR2 as YYNGEE. V lost 3 bases, J lost 2 bases, and 13 bases stayed unmatched.

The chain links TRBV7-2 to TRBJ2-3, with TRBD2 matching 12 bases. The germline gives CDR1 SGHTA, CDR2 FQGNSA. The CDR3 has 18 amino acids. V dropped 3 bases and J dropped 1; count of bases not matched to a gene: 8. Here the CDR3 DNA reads TGTGCCAGCAGCTTTGGGCTAGCGGGGGGGCTGCGCACAGATACGCAGTATTTT. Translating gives CASSFGLAGGLRTDTQYF.

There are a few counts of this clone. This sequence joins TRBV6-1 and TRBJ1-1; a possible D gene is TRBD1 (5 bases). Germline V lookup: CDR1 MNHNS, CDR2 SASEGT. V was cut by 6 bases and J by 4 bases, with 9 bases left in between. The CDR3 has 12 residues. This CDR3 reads CASRVGGTEAFF. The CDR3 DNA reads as TGTGCCAGCAGGGTCGGGGGCACTGAAGCTTTCTTT.

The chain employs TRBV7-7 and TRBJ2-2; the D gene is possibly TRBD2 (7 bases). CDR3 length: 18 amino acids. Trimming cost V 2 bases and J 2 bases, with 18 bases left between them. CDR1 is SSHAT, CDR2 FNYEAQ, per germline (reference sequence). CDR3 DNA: TGTGCCAGCAGCTTAAGGGGCGGGGGCAAGGCCAACACCGGGGAGCTGTTTTTT. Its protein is CASSLRGGGKANTGELFF.

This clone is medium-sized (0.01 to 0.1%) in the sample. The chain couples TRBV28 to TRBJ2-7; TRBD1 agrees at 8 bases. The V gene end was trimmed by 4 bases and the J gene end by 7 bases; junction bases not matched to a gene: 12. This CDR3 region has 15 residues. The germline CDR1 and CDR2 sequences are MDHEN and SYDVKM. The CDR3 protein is CASSSRGQAHGEQYF. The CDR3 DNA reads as TGTGCCAGCAGTTCCCGGGGACAGGCCCACGGAGAGCAGTACTTC.

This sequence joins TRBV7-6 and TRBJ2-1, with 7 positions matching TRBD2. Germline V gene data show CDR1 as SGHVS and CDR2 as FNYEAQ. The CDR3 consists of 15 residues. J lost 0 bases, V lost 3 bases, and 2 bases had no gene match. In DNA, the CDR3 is TGTGCCAGCAGCTTTTGGACTAGCTCCTACAATGAGCAGTTCTTC. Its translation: CASSFWTSSYNEQFF.

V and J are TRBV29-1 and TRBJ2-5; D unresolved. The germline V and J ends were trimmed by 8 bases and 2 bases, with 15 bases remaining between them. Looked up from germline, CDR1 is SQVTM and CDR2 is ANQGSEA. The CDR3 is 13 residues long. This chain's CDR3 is CSCRPAVQETQYF. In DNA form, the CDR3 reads TGCAGCTGTCGACCCGCGGTGCAAGAGACCCAGTACTTC.

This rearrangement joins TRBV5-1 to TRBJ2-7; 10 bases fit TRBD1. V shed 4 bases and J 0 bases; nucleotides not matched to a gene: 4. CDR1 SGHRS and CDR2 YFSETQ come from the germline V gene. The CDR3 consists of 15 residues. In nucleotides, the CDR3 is TGCGCCAGCAGCACCGGGACAGGGGACTCCTACGAGCAGTACTTC. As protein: CASSTGTGDSYEQYF. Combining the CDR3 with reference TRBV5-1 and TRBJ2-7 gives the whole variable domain KAGVTQTPRYLIKTRGQQVTLSCSPISGHRSVSWYQQTPGQGLQFLFEYFSETQRNKGNFPGRFSGRQFSNSRSEMNVSTLELGDSALYLCASSTGTGDSYEQYFGPGTRLTVT.

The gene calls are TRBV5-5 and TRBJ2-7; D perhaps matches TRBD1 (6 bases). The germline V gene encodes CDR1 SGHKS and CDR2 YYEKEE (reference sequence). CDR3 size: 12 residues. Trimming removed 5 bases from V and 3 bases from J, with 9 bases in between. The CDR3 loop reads CASSWTDYEQYF. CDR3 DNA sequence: TGTGCCAGCAGTTGGACAGACTACGAGCAGTACTTC.

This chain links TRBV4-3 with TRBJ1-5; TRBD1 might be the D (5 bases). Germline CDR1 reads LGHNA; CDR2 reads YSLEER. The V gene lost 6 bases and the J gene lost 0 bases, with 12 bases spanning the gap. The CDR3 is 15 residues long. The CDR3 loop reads CASRSGLNSNQPQHF. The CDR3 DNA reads TGCGCCAGCAGGTCGGGACTGAATAGCAATCAGCCCCAGCATTTT.

This chain's CDR3 is CASSLSGGPTDTQYF. The CDR3 DNA reads TGTGCCAGCAGCTTGAGCGGGGGGCCCACAGATACGCAGTATTTT. The genes are TRBV5-4 and TRBJ2-3, with 9 nucleotides matching TRBD2. Germline loops: CDR1 SGHNT, CDR2 YYREEE (reference sequence). Trimming cost V 1 base and J 2 bases; bases outside gene matches: 2. The CDR3 has 15 amino acids.

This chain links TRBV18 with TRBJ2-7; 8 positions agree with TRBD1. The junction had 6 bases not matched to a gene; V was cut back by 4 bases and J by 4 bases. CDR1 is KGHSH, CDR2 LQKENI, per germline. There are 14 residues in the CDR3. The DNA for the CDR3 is TGTGCCAGCTCACTTGGACAGGGTTCGTACGAGCAGTACTTC. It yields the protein CASSLGQGSYEQYF.

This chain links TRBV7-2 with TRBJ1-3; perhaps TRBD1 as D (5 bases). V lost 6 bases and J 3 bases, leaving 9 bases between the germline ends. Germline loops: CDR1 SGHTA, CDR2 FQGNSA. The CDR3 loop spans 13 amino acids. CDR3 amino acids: CASRQGVGNTIYF. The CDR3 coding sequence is TGTGCCAGCAGGCAAGGGGTTGGAAACACCATATATTTT.

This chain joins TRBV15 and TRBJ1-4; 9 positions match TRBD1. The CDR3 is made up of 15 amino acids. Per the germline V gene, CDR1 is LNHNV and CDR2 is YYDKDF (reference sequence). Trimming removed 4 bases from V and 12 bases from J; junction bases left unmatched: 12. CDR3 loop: CATSKAGTGRLELFF. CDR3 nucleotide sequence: TGTGCCACCAGCAAAGCAGGGACAGGGCGTTTAGAACTGTTTTTT.

The chain's CDR3 is CASNKGGSGNTIYF. CDR3 DNA sequence: TGTGCCAGCAACAAAGGGGGCTCTGGAAACACCATATATTTT. The gene calls are TRBV9 and TRBJ1-3; the D gene is possibly TRBD1 (6 bases). Germline V gene lookup returns CDR1 SGDLS and CDR2 YYNGEE. The CDR3 sequence is 14 residues long. V lost 6 bases and J lost 0, with 10 bases in between.

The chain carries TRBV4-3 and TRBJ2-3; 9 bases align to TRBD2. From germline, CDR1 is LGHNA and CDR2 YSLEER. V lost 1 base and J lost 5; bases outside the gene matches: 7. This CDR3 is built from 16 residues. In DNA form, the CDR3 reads TGCGCCAGCAGCCAAGTGGCGGGGGGGCCGGGAGATACGCAGTATTTT. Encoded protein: CASSQVAGGPGDTQYF.

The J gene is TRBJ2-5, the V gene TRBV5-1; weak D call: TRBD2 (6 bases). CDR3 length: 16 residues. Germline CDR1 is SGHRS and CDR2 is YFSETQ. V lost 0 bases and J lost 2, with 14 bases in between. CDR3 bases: TGCGCCAGCAGCTTGGCCGGGAGCGGGTCACAAGAGACCCAGTACTTC. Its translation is CASSLAGSGSQETQYF.